This TCR beta chain was retrieved from a study of neurological immune-mediated disorders. A word on this clonotype: Being one base from a much bigger clone, this may be a read error.

The CDR3 is 16 amino acids. Germline V lookup: CDR1 SGHRS, CDR2 YFSETQ. Time point reported: longitudinal time-point 3. Each CDR3 protein is one row after TCRdb ran MiXCR on the 5' RACE reads. The table includes 85,000 to 110,000 distinct CDR3 sequences, about a tenth detected once. The TCR originated in a female donor with HTLV-1-associated myelopathy (HAM/TSP). This chain uses TRBV5-1 with TRBJ2-1, with D maybe TRBD2 (6 bases). Sequencing was done on a sample of PBMCs. The CDR3 DNA follows: TGCACCAGCAGCACTTGGACGGACTACTCCTACAATGAGCAGTTCTTC. As protein: CTSSTWTDYSYNEQFF.